This record concerns one T cell receptor (beta chain) sequence. The table lists this clonotype with a few counts. The antigen this receptor binds is unknown. The sample holds no much larger clone one base away, and base qualities are not on file. Sequencing relied on an Illumina HiSeq 1500. TCRdb reprocessed the public reads (quality trimming at Q25 with fastp, clone calling with MiXCR) and kept in-frame beta chains. Rows with one shared CDR3 protein collapse into an entry with the most common genes and DNA. This sample gives 450,000 to 650,000 distinct CDR3 sequences in total; less than 30% of them show up just once. About 12% of the sample is taken by the ten largest. This sample is part of a study of T cell repertoires in cytomegalovirus infection (dated by TCRdb to about 2019). With regard to the full study: Donor HLA type was relevant to the analysis, because carriage of CMV infection together with the matching HLA type was indicated by public TCR beta signatures.

The study at large found these results: In both this cohort and an independent roughly 330-donor cohort, the cumulative frequency of public TCR beta family members distinguished carriers of CMV infection plus the relevant HLA type. The ex vivo response was dominated by HLA-C-restricted CMV-specific TCR beta clonotypes, which also provided the single most frequent clonotype in two of eight donors.

Relative to germline, V is 0 bases shorter and J is 10 bases shorter, with 14 bases between their ends. The cysteine opens and the phenylalanine closes a CDR3 of 14 amino acids. The CDR3 DNA has 42 bases and is translated from base 1. The germline V gene supplies CDR1 MGHRA and CDR2 YSYEKL. The sequence is built from TRBV4-1 and TRBJ2-3; the D gene is perhaps TRBD2, on 6 matching bases. Sequencing was carried out using PBMCs. The TCR comes from a human donor in good health (CMV status not recorded). Some clones in this sample may be carry-over from other donors' samples. At the DNA level, the sequence is TGCGCCAGCAGCCAAGATTCGGAGGGGCGGTCGCAGTATTTT. Its protein product is CASSQDSEGRSQYF.